This T cell receptor (beta chain) derives from a study of control samples from healthy donors and cancer patients. Clones were sequenced by immunoSEQ multiplex PCR, and TCRdb holds only the in-frame ones, with some missing. The repertoire has roughly 130,000 clones, around 90% of them found once; the top ten carry roughly 8.8%. This TCR was recovered from a man younger than 35 in good health. Sequenced: blood.

CDR3 sequence reads: CASGGQGASGELFF. CDR3 in DNA: TGCGCCAGCGGCGGACAGGGGGCGTCGGGGGAGCTGTTTTTT. V is TRBV5-1 and J is TRBJ2-2, with 11 bases matching TRBD1. V trimming: 7 bases; J trimming: 8 bases; junction bases outside the gene matches: 7. The CDR3 totals 14 residues. The V gene's germline CDR1 is SGHRS and CDR2 YFSETQ.